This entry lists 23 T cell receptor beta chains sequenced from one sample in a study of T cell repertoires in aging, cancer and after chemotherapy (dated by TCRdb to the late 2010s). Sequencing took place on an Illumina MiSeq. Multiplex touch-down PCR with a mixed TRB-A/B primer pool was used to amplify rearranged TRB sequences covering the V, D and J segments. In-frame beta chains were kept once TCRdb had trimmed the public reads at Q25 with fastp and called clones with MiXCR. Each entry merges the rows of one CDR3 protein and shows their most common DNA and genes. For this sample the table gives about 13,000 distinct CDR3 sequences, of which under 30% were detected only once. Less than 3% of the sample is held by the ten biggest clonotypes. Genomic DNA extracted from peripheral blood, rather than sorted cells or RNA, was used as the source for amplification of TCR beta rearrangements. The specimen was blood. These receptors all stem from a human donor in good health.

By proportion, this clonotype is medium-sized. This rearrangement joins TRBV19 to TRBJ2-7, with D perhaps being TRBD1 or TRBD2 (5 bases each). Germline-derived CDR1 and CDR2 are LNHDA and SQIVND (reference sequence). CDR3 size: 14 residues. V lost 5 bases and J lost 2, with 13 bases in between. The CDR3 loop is CASSPLLGPYEQYF. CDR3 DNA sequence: TGTGCCAGTAGTCCCCTCTTGGGACCCTACGAGCAGTACTTC. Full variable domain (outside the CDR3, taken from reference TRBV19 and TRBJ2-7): DGGITQSPKYLFRKEGQNVTLSCEQNLNHDAMYWYRQDPGQGLRLIYYSQIVNDFQKGDIAEGYSVSREKKESFPLTVTSAQKNPTAFYLCASSPLLGPYEQYFGPGTRLTVT.

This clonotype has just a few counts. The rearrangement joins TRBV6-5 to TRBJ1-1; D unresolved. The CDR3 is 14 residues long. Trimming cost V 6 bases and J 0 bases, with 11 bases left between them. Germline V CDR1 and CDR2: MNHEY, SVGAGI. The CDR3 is CASSAPGLNTEAFF. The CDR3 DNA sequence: TGTGCCAGCAGCGCACCGGGATTGAACACTGAAGCTTTCTTT.

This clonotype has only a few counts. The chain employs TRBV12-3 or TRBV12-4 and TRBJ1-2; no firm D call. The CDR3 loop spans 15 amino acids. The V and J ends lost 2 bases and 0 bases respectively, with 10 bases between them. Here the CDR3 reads CASSLPMRANYGYTF. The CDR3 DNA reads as TGTGCCAGCAGTTTACCGATGAGAGCTAACTATGGCTACACCTTC.

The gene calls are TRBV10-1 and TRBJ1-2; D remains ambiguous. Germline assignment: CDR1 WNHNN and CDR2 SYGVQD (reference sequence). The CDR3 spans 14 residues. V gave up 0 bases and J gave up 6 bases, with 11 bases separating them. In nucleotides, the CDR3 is TGCGCCAGCAGTGAGTCGAGAACAGCAGATGGCTACACCTTC. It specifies CASSESRTADGYTF.

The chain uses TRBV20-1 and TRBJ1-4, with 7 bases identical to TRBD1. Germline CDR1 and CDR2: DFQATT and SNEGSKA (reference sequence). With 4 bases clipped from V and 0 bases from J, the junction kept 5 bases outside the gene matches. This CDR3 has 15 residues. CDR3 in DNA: TGCAGTGCTACCCGGACAGGCGCAACTAATGAAAAACTGTTTTTT. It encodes CSATRTGATNEKLFF.

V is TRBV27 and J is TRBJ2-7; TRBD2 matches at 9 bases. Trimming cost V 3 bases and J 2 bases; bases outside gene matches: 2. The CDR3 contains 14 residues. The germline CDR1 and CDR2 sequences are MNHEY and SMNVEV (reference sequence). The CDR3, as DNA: TGTGCCAGCAGTTTGGCGGGGGGGCCCTACGAGCAGTACGTC. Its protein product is CASSLAGGPYEQYV.

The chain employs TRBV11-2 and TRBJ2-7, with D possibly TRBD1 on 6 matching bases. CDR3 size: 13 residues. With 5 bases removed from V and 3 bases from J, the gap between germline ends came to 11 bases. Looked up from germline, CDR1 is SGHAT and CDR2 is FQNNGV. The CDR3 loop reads CASSLGAVYEQYV. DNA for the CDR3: TGTGCCAGCAGCCTGGGGGCGGTCTACGAGCAGTACGTC.

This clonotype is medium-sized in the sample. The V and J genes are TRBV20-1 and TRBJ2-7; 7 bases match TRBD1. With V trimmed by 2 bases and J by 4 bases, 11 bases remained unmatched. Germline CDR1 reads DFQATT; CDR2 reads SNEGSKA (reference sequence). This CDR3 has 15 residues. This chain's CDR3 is CSARPPDRKTYEQYF. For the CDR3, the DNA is TGCAGTGCTAGACCTCCGGACAGGAAGACTTACGAGCAGTACTTC.

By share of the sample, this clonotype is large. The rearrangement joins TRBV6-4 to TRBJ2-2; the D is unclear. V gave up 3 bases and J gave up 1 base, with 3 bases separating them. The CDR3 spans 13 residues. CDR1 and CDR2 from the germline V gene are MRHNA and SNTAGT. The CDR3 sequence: CASSEGNTGELFF. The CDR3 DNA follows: TGTGCCAGCAGTGAGGGGAACACCGGGGAGCTGTTTTTT.

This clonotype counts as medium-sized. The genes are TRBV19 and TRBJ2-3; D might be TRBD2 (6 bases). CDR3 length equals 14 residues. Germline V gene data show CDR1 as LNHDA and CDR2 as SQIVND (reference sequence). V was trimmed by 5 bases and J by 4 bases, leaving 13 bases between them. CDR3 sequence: CASSLASSSDTQYF. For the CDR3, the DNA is TGTGCCAGTAGTCTAGCGTCCTCCTCAGATACGCAGTATTTT.

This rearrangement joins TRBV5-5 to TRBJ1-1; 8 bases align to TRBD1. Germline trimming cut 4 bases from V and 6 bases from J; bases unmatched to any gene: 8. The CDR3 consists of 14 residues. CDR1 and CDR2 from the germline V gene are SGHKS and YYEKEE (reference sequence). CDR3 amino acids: CASSGDRGIAEAFF. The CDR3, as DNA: TGTGCCAGCAGCGGCGACAGGGGAATAGCTGAAGCTTTCTTT. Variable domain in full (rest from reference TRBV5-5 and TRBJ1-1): DAGVTQSPTHLIKTRGQQVTLRCSPISGHKSVSWYQQVLGQGPQFIFQYYEKEERGRGNFPDRFSARQFPNYSSELNVNALLLGDSALYLCASSGDRGIAEAFFGQGTRLTVV.

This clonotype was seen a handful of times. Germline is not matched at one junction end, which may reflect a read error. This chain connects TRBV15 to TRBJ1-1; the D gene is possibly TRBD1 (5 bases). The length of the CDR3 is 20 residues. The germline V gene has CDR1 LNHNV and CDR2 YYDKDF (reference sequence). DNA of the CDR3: TGTGCCACCAGCGGAGAAACCTCGGACGTCCTTCGGGGCCCCAACACTGAAGCTTTCTTT. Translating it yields CATSGETSDVLRGPNTEAFF.

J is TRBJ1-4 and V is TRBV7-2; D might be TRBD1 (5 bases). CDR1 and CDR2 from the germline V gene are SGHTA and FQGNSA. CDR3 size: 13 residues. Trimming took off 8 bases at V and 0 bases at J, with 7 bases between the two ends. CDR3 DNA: TGTGCCAGCCGGGGCTCAACTAATGAAAAACTGTTTTTT. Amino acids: CASRGSTNEKLFF.

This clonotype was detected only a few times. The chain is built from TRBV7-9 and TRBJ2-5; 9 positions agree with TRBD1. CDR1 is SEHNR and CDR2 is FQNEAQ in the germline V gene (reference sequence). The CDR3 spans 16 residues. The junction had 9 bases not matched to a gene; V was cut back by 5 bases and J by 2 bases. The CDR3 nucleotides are TGTGCCAGCAGCCCCGCCAACAGGGGGCTTCAAGAGACCCAGTACTTC. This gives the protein CASSPANRGLQETQYF.

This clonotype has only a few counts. Written as DNA, the CDR3 is TGTGCCAGCAGCCCCCAACGACAGGGGGGCAACTATGGCTACACCTTC. Protein: CASSPQRQGGNYGYTF. The chain is built from TRBV14 and TRBJ1-2; 9 nucleotides align to TRBD1. With 4 bases clipped from V and 2 bases from J, the junction kept 8 bases outside the gene matches. The CDR3 runs to 16 residues. CDR1 is SGHDN, CDR2 FVKESK, per germline.

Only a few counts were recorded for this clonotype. The CDR3 coding sequence is TGTGCCAGCAGTACGCTTCGGAGGAGGACAGATACGCAGTATTTT. It codes for CASSTLRRRTDTQYF. This chain uses TRBV28 with TRBJ2-3, with a tentative D call TRBD2 (5 bases). Germline values: CDR1 MDHEN, CDR2 SYDVKM. CDR3 size: 15 residues. The V gene lost 5 bases and the J gene lost 3 bases, with 15 bases spanning the gap.

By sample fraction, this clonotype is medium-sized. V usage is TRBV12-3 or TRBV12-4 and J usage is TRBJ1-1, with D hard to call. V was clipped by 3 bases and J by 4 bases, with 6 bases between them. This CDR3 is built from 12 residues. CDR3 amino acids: CASSFGSTEAFF. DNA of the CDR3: TGTGCCAGCAGTTTCGGCTCCACTGAAGCTTTCTTT.

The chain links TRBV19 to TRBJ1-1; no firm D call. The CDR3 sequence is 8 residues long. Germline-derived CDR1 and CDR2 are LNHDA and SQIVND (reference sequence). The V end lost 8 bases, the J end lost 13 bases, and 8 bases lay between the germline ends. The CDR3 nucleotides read TGTGCCAGTCCTCCGGGTTTCTTT. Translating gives CASPPGFF.

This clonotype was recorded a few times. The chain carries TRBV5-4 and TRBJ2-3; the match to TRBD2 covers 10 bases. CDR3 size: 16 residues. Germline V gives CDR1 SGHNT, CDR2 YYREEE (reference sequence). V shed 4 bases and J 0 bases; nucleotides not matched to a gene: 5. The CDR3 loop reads CASSPGAGGSTDTQYF. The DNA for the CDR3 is TGTGCCAGCAGCCCAGGAGCGGGGGGGAGCACAGATACGCAGTATTTT. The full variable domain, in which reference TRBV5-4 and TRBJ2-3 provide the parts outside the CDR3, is ETGVTQSPTHLIKTRGQQVTLRCSSQSGHNTVSWYQQALGQGPQFIFQYYREEENGRGNFPPRFSGLQFPNYSSELNVNALELDDSALYLCASSPGAGGSTDTQYFGPGTRLTVL.

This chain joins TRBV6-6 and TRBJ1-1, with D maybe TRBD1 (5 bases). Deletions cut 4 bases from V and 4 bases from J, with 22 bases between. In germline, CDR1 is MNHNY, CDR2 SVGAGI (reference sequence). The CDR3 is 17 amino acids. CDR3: CASSSHPGRLGGTEAFF. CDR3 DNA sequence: TGTGCCAGCAGTTCTCATCCGGGACGCCTGGGGGGCACTGAAGCTTTCTTT.

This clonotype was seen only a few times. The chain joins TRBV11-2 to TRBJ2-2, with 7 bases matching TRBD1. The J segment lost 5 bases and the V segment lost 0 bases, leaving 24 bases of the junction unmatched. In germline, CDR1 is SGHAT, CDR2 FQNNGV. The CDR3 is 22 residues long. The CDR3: CASSLDLATGSLLGPRTGELFF. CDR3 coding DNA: TGTGCCAGCAGCTTAGATCTCGCGACAGGGTCCCTCCTTGGCCCAAGAACCGGGGAGCTGTTTTTT.

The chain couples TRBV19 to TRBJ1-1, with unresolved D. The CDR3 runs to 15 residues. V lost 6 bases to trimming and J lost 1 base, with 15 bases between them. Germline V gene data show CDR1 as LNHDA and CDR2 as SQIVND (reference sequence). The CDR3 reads CASRTSEMGNTEAFF. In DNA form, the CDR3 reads TGTGCCAGTAGAACCTCGGAGATGGGGAACACTGAAGCTTTCTTT.

Here the CDR3 DNA reads TGTGCCAGCTCGGACACCTTCGGGATGAGCACAGATACGCAGTATTTT. This sequence encodes CASSDTFGMSTDTQYF. The chain uses TRBV6-4 and TRBJ2-3, with D perhaps assigned TRBD1 or TRBD2 (5 bases each). The CDR3 length is 16 residues. The V gene lost 8 bases and the J gene lost 0 bases, with 18 bases spanning the gap. Germline-derived CDR1 and CDR2 are MRHNA and SNTAGT.